Below are 23 T cell receptor beta chains sequenced from a single sample in a study of human thymus T cells. Some clones are missing from TCRdb's copy, which holds only in-frame ones; the method was immunoSEQ multiplex PCR. The table includes some 120,000 clones, around 96% detected once. The thymus tissue came from resections taken during corrective heart surgery. Input material: thymus tissue. Receptor source: a boy in the first two years of life with a congenital heart defect but otherwise immunologically healthy.

The genes are TRBV4-1 and TRBJ2-7, with D uncertain. Trimming stripped 1 base from V and 0 bases from J, with 7 bases between. Germline values: CDR1 MGHRA, CDR2 YSYEKL. The CDR3 is 14 residues long. In DNA form, the CDR3 reads TGCGCCAGCAGCCAAGGCACATCCTCCTACGAGCAGTACTTC. This gives the protein CASSQGTSSYEQYF.

This clone was found once. The genes are TRBV4-3 and TRBJ1-2, with unresolved D. V lost 0 bases and J lost 5, with 13 bases in between. CDR1 is LGHNA, CDR2 YSLEER, per germline. There are 15 residues in the CDR3. The CDR3 loop is CASSQDERALYGYTF. The CDR3 DNA reads TGCGCCAGCAGCCAAGATGAGCGGGCTCTTTATGGCTACACCTTC.

This chain connects TRBV4-2 to TRBJ1-5, with D possibly TRBD1 on 6 matching bases. The germline V and J ends were trimmed by 2 bases and 0 bases, with 20 bases remaining between them. Germline CDR1 reads LGHNA; CDR2 reads YNFKEQ. The CDR3 has 19 amino acids. The CDR3 reads CASSQRGEGGNYSNQPQHF. Here the CDR3 DNA reads TGTGCCAGCAGCCAAAGGGGGGAGGGAGGGAATTATAGCAATCAGCCCCAGCATTTT.

This rearrangement joins TRBV12-2 to TRBJ2-5; TRBD2 is the table's D call and was not checked against the DNA. TRBV12-2 is reported as a pseudogene. The CDR3 contains 17 residues. The CDR3 bases are TGTGCAAGTCGCTCCTCGGGACAGCGGGGGGGCCGAAAGACCCAGTACTTC. Its protein product is CASRSSGQRGGRKTQYF.

V is TRBV11-1 and J is TRBJ1-1; tentative D call: TRBD1 (6 bases). The CDR3 runs to 15 residues. Looked up from germline, CDR1 is SGHAT and CDR2 is FQDESV (reference sequence). Trimming stripped 5 bases from V and 1 base from J, with 14 bases between. CDR3 coding DNA: TGTGCCAGCAGCCCAGAGGGGGGAACGAACACTGAAGCTTTCTTT. This encodes CASSPEGGTNTEAFF.

The chain uses TRBV11-2 and TRBJ2-2; D gene unclear. Germline values: CDR1 SGHAT, CDR2 FQNNGV. Trimming stripped 2 bases from V and 0 bases from J, with 4 bases between. This CDR3 comprises 14 residues. The CDR3 DNA sequence: TGTGCCAGCAGCTTACCGCCGAACACCGGGGAGCTGTTTTTT. Translating it yields CASSLPPNTGELFF.

V is TRBV4-3 and J is TRBJ2-2; 8 bases agree with TRBD2. Germline V gene sequence: CDR1 LGHNA, CDR2 YSLEER. This CDR3 contains 20 residues. With 2 bases clipped from V and 4 bases from J, the junction kept 18 bases outside the gene matches. DNA of the CDR3: TGCGCCAGCAGCCAATACCTAACCTCGAGCGGGGGATCGGGCACCGGGGAGCTGTTTTTT. Translating gives CASSQYLTSSGGSGTGELFF.

In the case of this clone: At one end, the junction sequence differs from germline, possibly due to a read error. V is TRBV7-7 and J is TRBJ2-5; TRBD2 aligns across 9 bases. The CDR3 consists of 14 residues. Germline CDR1 and CDR2: SSHAT and FNYEAQ (reference sequence). The CDR3 nucleotides read TGTGCTAGCAGCGCCGCGGGGGGGCAAGAGACCCAGTACTTC. This gives the protein CASSAAGGQETQYF.

This chain links TRBV19 with TRBJ1-5, with a tentative D call TRBD1 (5 bases). The CDR3 is made up of 16 amino acids. In germline, CDR1 is LNHDA, CDR2 SQIVND (reference sequence). V dropped 5 bases and J dropped 2 bases, with 16 bases sitting between them. CDR3 DNA: TGTGCCAGTAGTCCGCCGGGGGAGGGCGGCAATCAGCCCCAGCATTTT. Its translation: CASSPPGEGGNQPQHF.

This chain joins TRBV5-8 and TRBJ2-1; a possible D gene is TRBD1 (6 bases). In germline, CDR1 is SGHTS, CDR2 YDEGEE. V was shortened by 1 base and J by 2 bases, with 13 bases between the two germline ends. This CDR3 is 16 amino acids long. The CDR3 nucleotides are TGTGCCAGCAGCTTGACGGGACAAGCCGCCTACAATGAGCAGTTCTTC. It is translated as CASSLTGQAAYNEQFF. Full variable domain (missing parts from reference TRBV5-8 and TRBJ2-1): EAGVTQSPTHLIKTRGQQATLRCSPISGHTSVYWYQQALGLGLQFLLWYDEGEERNRGNFPPRFSGRQFPNYSSELNVNALELEDSALYLCASSLTGQAAYNEQFFGPGTRLTVL.

The chain employs TRBV9 and TRBJ2-2, with TRBD2 matching 9 bases. The V gene end was trimmed by 0 bases and the J gene end by 5 bases; junction bases not matched to a gene: 2. The CDR3 spans 15 residues. In germline, CDR1 is SGDLS, CDR2 YYNGEE. CDR3 sequence: CASSVERGETGELFF. The DNA for the CDR3 is TGTGCCAGCAGCGTAGAGCGGGGGGAAACCGGGGAGCTGTTTTTT.

This rearrangement joins TRBV14 to TRBJ1-1, with 11 bases that match TRBD1. Germline V gives CDR1 SGHDN, CDR2 FVKESK. CDR3 size: 16 residues. The J segment lost 4 bases and the V segment lost 1 base, leaving 5 bases of the junction unmatched. Here the CDR3 reads CASSQVDRGPGTEAFF. The CDR3 region has the DNA TGTGCCAGCAGCCAAGTGGACAGGGGGCCGGGCACTGAAGCTTTCTTT.

The CDR3 sequence: CASSPTGGRAEAFF. CDR3 DNA sequence: TGTGCCAGCTCCCCTACAGGGGGAAGAGCTGAAGCTTTCTTT. J is TRBJ1-1 and V is TRBV18, with 8 nucleotides matching TRBD1. After removal of 6 bases from V and 6 bases from J, the junction contained 9 bases not matched to a gene. CDR3 length: 14 residues. CDR1 and CDR2 from the germline V gene are KGHSH and LQKENI.

The chain joins TRBV4-3 to TRBJ2-4; TRBD2 might be the D (5 bases). V was pared by 0 bases and J by 2 bases, with 17 bases between. The CDR3 length is 18 residues. CDR1 LGHNA and CDR2 YSLEER come from the germline V gene. CDR3 DNA: TGCGCCAGCAGCCAAGAGGTCCAGCGGAGACTTACCAAAAACATTCAGTACTTC. Its translation is CASSQEVQRRLTKNIQYF.

The chain combines TRBV28 with TRBJ2-7; possibly TRBD1 for D (5 bases). With 5 bases removed from V and 7 bases from J, the gap between germline ends came to 9 bases. The length of the CDR3 is 11 residues. The germline V gene has CDR1 MDHEN and CDR2 SYDVKM. CDR3 amino acids: CASSKGWEQYF. CDR3 nucleotide sequence: TGTGCCAGCAGTAAGGGGTGGGAGCAGTACTTC. Combining the CDR3 with reference TRBV28 and TRBJ2-7 gives the whole variable domain DVKVTQSSRYLVKRTGEKVFLECVQDMDHENMFWYRQDPGLGLRLIYFSYDVKMKEKGDIPEGYSVSREKKERFSLILESASTNQTSMYLCASSKGWEQYFGPGTRLTVT.

V is TRBV4-3 and J is TRBJ2-7; no firm D call. The germline V gene has CDR1 LGHNA and CDR2 YSLEER. This CDR3 has 14 residues. V was trimmed by 0 bases and J by 1 base, leaving 7 bases between them. The CDR3 coding sequence is TGCGCCAGCAGCCAAGAGACCCCGTCCTACGAGCAGTACTTC. Its protein product is CASSQETPSYEQYF.

The chain has TRBV19 and TRBJ1-5; D perhaps matches TRBD1 (6 bases). This CDR3 contains 15 residues. Germline loops: CDR1 LNHDA, CDR2 SQIVND (reference sequence). Trimming removed 5 bases from V and 2 bases from J, with 13 bases in between. CDR3 DNA sequence: TGTGCCAGTAGTGTTAAGACAGGCGGCAATCAGCCCCAGCATTTT. This gives the protein CASSVKTGGNQPQHF. Based on the CDR3 plus reference TRBV19 and TRBJ1-5, the full variable domain is DGGITQSPKYLFRKEGQNVTLSCEQNLNHDAMYWYRQDPGQGLRLIYYSQIVNDFQKGDIAEGYSVSREKKESFPLTVTSAQKNPTAFYLCASSVKTGGNQPQHFGDGTRLSIL.

The CDR3 is CASFQLLAGGLNTGELFF. Here the CDR3 DNA reads TGTGCCAGCTTCCAGCTCCTAGCGGGGGGGTTGAACACCGGGGAGCTGTTTTTT. The V call is TRBV5-4, the J call TRBJ2-2, with 12 bases fitting TRBD2. The trim removed 7 bases at V and 1 base at J, leaving 11 bases unmatched. This CDR3 has 18 amino acids. CDR1 and CDR2 from the germline V gene are SGHNT and YYREEE (reference sequence).

This sequence joins TRBV6-1 and TRBJ1-2; 7 bases match TRBD1. CDR1 is MNHNS, CDR2 SASEGT, per germline. The CDR3 runs to 13 residues. J was trimmed by 8 bases and V by 5 bases; bases with no gene match: 8. CDR3 DNA sequence: TGTGCCAGCAGTCCATCGGACAGGCGGGGCTACACCTTC. This translates into CASSPSDRRGYTF.

The V and J genes are TRBV15 and TRBJ1-2, with D perhaps TRBD1 (6 bases). The CDR3 is made up of 18 amino acids. CDR1 LNHNV and CDR2 YYDKDF come from the germline V gene (reference sequence). The ends were cut back, 0 bases at V and 1 base at J, with 18 bases in the middle. The CDR3 nucleotides are TGTGCCACCAGCAGAGAGCACGACGGACAGAATATTAACTATGGCTACACCTTC. Translation: CATSREHDGQNINYGYTF.

CDR3 in amino acids: CASSAGLATIRTEAFF. CDR3 DNA sequence: TGTGCCAGCAGTGCAGGGCTAGCTACAATTCGCACTGAAGCTTTCTTT. The V gene is TRBV21-1, the J gene TRBJ1-1. TRBV21-1 is classified as a pseudogene. This CDR3 spans 16 amino acids.

The chain couples TRBV5-6 to TRBJ2-7; 8 positions match TRBD2. With 2 bases clipped from V and 3 bases from J, the junction kept 7 bases outside the gene matches. The CDR3 is made up of 15 amino acids. Germline V lookup: CDR1 SGHDT, CDR2 YYEEEE. CDR3 coding DNA: TGTGCCAGCAGCTTTACCGGGGGGGAATTCTACGAGCAGTACTTC. It translates to CASSFTGGEFYEQYF.

The rearrangement joins TRBV10-3 to TRBJ2-5; D may be TRBD2 (7 bases). This CDR3 comprises 14 residues. Germline lookup yields CDR1 ENHRY and CDR2 SYGVKD. V lost 10 bases to trimming and J lost 1 base, with 16 bases between them. The chain's CDR3 is CATERGAGQETQYF. The CDR3 DNA sequence: TGTGCCACCGAACGGGGGGCTGGCCAAGAGACCCAGTACTTC.